This T cell receptor beta chain was captured by sequencing in a study of identical twins. This clonotype was observed a handful of times. The antigen is unknown. The authors used template switching to add a universal primer site and gave cDNA unique molecular identifiers. TCRdb re-called the 5' RACE reads through MiXCR, storing one row per CDR3 protein. Of approximately 220,000 distinct CDR3 sequences detected, around 8.1% appear once; the ten largest clones hold roughly 2%. This CDR3 has 16 amino acids. V trimming: 5 bases; J trimming: 1 base; junction bases outside the gene matches: 6. The germline V gene encodes CDR1 MNHEY and CDR2 SVGEGT. Study-wide points: Conclusions were drawn cross-sectionally by statistical analysis, without following the same donors. The more abundant beta clonotypes in cord blood had fewer insertions, and memory repertoires did not show this. Recombination models fit unrelated individuals' TCR alpha sharing but underestimated twins'.

Another study also made use of these data, one on yellow fever vaccine responses in identical twins.

This TCR came from a woman aged 18-29 years in good health. Input material: memory (CD45RO+) T cells sorted from blood. V and J are TRBV6-2 or TRBV6-3 and TRBJ2-5; the match to TRBD2 covers 11 bases. The CDR3 spells CASSGGLAGGQETQYF. The CDR3 DNA follows: TGTGCCAGCAGTGGTGGGCTAGCGGGAGGCCAAGAGACCCAGTACTTC.